These 12 T cell receptor beta chains originate from one sample sequenced in a study of glioma-infiltrating T cells after dendritic cell vaccination. This table comes from immunoSEQ multiplex PCR, and its TCRdb copy is limited to in-frame clones, with some not included. The sample shows 90,000 to 95,000 clones, 70% to 90% of them seen only once. Indicated time point: after dendritic cell vaccination, including at tumor progression/relapse. The material sequenced was blood, taken after dendritic cell vaccination. The origin of the receptors is a human donor with glioblastoma.

This clone was found a few times. The chain employs TRBV5-4 and TRBJ1-1; D ambiguous. Germline assignment: CDR1 SGHNT and CDR2 YYREEE (reference sequence). With 0 bases removed from V and 1 base from J, the gap between germline ends came to 7 bases. The CDR3 is 14 amino acids. CDR3 amino acids: CASSLGIANTEAFF. DNA for the CDR3: TGTGCCAGCAGCTTGGGAATAGCGAACACTGAAGCTTTCTTT.

This sequence joins TRBV5-4 and TRBJ1-1; 8 nucleotides agree with TRBD1. V lost 4 bases to trimming and J lost 5 bases; unmatched junction nucleotides: 7. This CDR3 has 14 residues. Germline CDR1 and CDR2: SGHNT and YYREEE (reference sequence). In nucleotides, the CDR3 is TGTGCCAGCAGCATACCGCAGGGGGCGACTGAAGCTTTCTTT. Protein product: CASSIPQGATEAFF.

The chain joins TRBV11-2 to TRBJ1-1; D may be TRBD1 (6 bases). This CDR3 contains 14 residues. The germline gives CDR1 SGHAT, CDR2 FQNNGV. Trimming cost V 1 base and J 4 bases, with 10 bases left between them. The CDR3 is CASSLARGGTEAFF. CDR3 DNA: TGTGCCAGCAGCTTAGCGAGAGGGGGCACTGAAGCTTTCTTT.

The V and J genes are TRBV2 and TRBJ1-2; maybe TRBD1 (6 bases). The CDR3 has 15 amino acids. The germline gives CDR1 SNHLY, CDR2 FYNNEI. V was cut by 4 bases and J by 6 bases, with 18 bases left in between. The DNA for the CDR3 is TGTGCCAGCAGTGTACTTAGGACAGAGGCGAATGGCTACACCTTC. Translating gives CASSVLRTEANGYTF.

The genes are TRBV2 and TRBJ1-2; D is undetermined. Germline loops: CDR1 SNHLY, CDR2 FYNNEI. The CDR3 length is 14 residues. V was shortened by 2 bases and J by 7 bases, with 14 bases between the two germline ends. The CDR3 nucleotides are TGTGCCAGCAGTGAATGGCTGGGGAGCTCTGGCTACACCTTC. Its translation is CASSEWLGSSGYTF. The variable domain in full, completed from reference TRBV2 and TRBJ1-2, reads EPEVTQTPSHQVTQMGQEVILRCVPISNHLYFYWYRQILGQKVEFLVSFYNNEISEKSEIFDDQFSVERPDGSNFTLKIRSTKLEDSAMYFCASSEWLGSSGYTFGSGTRLTVV.

The V gene is TRBV6-5, the J gene TRBJ1-2, with unresolved D. The germline gives CDR1 MNHEY, CDR2 SVGAGI. The CDR3 is made up of 16 amino acids. V lost 0 bases and J lost 3, with 14 bases in between. CDR3 sequence: CASSYSTGFYDYGYTF. The CDR3 coding sequence is TGTGCCAGCAGTTACTCGACGGGGTTCTATGACTATGGCTACACCTTC.

This clone was seen once. The genes are TRBV30 and TRBJ1-1; D is possibly TRBD1 (5 bases). Germline CDR1 is GTSNPN and CDR2 is SVGIG (reference sequence). The CDR3 runs 16 residues. The V and J ends lost 0 bases and 1 base respectively, with 15 bases between them. CDR3 sequence (DNA): TGTGCCTGGAGTGTAAAGTCAGGGAGGGGGAACACTGAAGCTTTCTTT. Translated: CAWSVKSGRGNTEAFF.

The CDR3 loop is CASSGSFGLYEQYF. The CDR3 DNA follows: TGTGCCAGCTCGGGGAGCTTCGGGCTCTACGAGCAGTACTTC. The chain combines TRBV18 with TRBJ2-7; tentatively, D is TRBD2 (5 bases). Trimming cost V 6 bases and J 3 bases, with 15 bases left between them. The CDR3 consists of 14 residues. Germline loops: CDR1 KGHSH, CDR2 LQKENI.

The V call is TRBV2, the J call TRBJ2-5, with D unresolved. Germline lookup yields CDR1 SNHLY and CDR2 FYNNEI. V was pared by 4 bases and J by 4 bases, with 7 bases between. The CDR3 loop spans 12 amino acids. CDR3 loop: CASSVALETQYF. The DNA of the CDR3 is TGTGCCAGCAGTGTGGCTCTAGAGACCCAGTACTTC.

The chain couples TRBV5-1 to TRBJ2-7; no definite D call. Trimming pared 4 bases from V and 6 bases from J, leaving 20 bases between. The germline CDR1 and CDR2 sequences are SGHRS and YFSETQ. CDR3 length: 15 residues. CDR3 DNA sequence: TGCGCCAGCAGCCCCTCGTTGGGCTCCCTTCTCGAGCAGTACTTC. It encodes CASSPSLGSLLEQYF. Drawing the rest from reference TRBV5-1 and TRBJ2-7, the complete variable domain is KAGVTQTPRYLIKTRGQQVTLSCSPISGHRSVSWYQQTPGQGLQFLFEYFSETQRNKGNFPGRFSGRQFSNSRSEMNVSTLELGDSALYLCASSPSLGSLLEQYFGPGTRLTVT.

The chain's CDR3 is CASSPGTSGRYYNEQFF. CDR3 nucleotide sequence: TGTGCCAGCAGTCCCGGGACTAGCGGGAGGTATTACAATGAGCAGTTCTTC. The chain recombines TRBV27 with TRBJ2-1, with 15 positions matching TRBD2. Losses at the gene ends were 5 bases for V and 4 bases for J; bases not matched to a gene: 6. In germline, CDR1 is MNHEY, CDR2 SMNVEV (reference sequence). The CDR3 spans 17 residues.

J is TRBJ2-2 and V is TRBV5-1, with a possible D match to TRBD2 (5 bases). CDR1 and CDR2 (germline): SGHRS, YFSETQ. The CDR3 spans 16 residues. Trimming took 0 bases from V and 2 from J, leaving 11 bases between them. This CDR3 is CASSLVPSGNTGELFF. The CDR3 DNA is TGCGCCAGCAGCTTGGTTCCGAGCGGAAACACCGGGGAGCTGTTTTTT.